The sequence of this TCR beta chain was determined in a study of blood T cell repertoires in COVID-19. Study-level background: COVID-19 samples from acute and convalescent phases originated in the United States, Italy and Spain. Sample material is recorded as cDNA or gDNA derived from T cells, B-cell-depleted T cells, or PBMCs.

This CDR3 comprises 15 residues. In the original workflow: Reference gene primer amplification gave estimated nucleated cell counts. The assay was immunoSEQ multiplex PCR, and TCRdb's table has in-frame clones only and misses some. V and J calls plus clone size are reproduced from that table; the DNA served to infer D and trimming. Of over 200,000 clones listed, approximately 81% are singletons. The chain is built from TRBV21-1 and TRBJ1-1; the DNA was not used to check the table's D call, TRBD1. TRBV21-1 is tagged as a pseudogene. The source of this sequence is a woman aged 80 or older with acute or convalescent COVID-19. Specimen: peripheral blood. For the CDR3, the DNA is TGTGCCAGCAGCAACTGGGGACAGATGAACACTGAAGCTTTCTTT. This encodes CASSNWGQMNTEAFF.